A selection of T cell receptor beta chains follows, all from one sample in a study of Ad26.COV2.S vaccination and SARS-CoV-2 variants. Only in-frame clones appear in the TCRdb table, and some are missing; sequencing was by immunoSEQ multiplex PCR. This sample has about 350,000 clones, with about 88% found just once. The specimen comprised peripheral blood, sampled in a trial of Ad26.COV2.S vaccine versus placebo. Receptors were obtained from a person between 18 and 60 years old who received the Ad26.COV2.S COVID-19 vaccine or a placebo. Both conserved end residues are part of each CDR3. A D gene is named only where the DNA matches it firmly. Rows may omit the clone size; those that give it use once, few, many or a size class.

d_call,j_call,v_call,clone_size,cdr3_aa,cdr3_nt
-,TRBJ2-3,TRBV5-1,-,CASSLGLALSTDTQYF,TGCGCCAGCAGCTTGGGGCTAGCCCTGAGCACAGATACGCAGTATTTT
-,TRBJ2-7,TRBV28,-,CASSPLVTYEQYF,TGTGCCAGCAGTCCGCTAGTGACCTACGAGCAGTACTTC
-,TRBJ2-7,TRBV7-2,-,CASSLDPGVEYEQYF,TGTGCCAGCAGCTTAGACCCCGGCGTAGAGTACGAGCAGTACTTC
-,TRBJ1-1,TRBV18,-,CASSPGIHTEAFF,TGTGCCAGCTCACCCGGGATCCACACTGAAGCTTTCTTT
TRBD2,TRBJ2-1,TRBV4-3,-,CASSLREGGEQFF,TGCGCCAGCAGCCTCCGGGAGGGCGGTGAGCAGTTCTTC
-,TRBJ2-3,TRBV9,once,CASSERMGTDTQYF,TGTGCCAGCAGCGAAAGGATGGGCACAGATACGCAGTATTTT
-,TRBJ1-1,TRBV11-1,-,CASSSGRVTEAFF,TGTGCCAGCAGCTCGGGGAGGGTGACTGAAGCTTTCTTT
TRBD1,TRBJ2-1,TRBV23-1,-,CASRSGPGTGNDGTYNEQFF,TGCGCCAGCAGATCCGGACCCGGGACAGGGAATGACGGGACCTACAATGAGCAGTTCTTC
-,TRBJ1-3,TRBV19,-,CASSPRQYSGNTIYF,TGTGCCAGTAGTCCTCGGCAATACTCTGGAAACACCATATATTTT
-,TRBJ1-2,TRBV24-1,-,CATTNITGGYTF,TGTGCCACCACGAATATAACAGGGGGCTACACCTTC
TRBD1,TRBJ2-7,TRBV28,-,CASRSAGTGNYEQYF,TGTGCCAGCAGGTCCGCCGGGACAGGGAACTACGAGCAGTACTTC
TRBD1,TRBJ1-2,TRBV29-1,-,CSALGQGADYGYTF,TGCAGCGCTCTCGGACAGGGGGCAGATTATGGCTACACCTTC
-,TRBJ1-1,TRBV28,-,CASSLKSRATEAFF,TGTGCCAGCAGCCTGAAGAGCAGGGCCACTGAAGCTTTCTTT
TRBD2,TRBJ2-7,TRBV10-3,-,CAISESGLAEQYF,TGTGCCATCAGTGAATCGGGACTAGCGGAGCAGTACTTC
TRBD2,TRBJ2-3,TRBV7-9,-,CASSFLSVRGGTDTQYF,TGTGCCAGCAGCTTCCTGAGCGTCCGGGGGGGCACAGATACGCAGTATTTT
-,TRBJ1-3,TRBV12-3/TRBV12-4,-,CASTPYSGNTIYF,TGTGCCAGCACTCCCTACTCTGGAAACACCATATATTTT
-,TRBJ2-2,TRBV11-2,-,CASSSSERARTGELFF,TGTGCCAGCAGCTCAAGCGAGAGGGCACGGACCGGGGAGCTGTTTTTT
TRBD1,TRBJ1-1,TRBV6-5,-,CASKAAGGIEAFF,TGTGCCAGCAAAGCGGCAGGGGGGATTGAAGCTTTCTTT
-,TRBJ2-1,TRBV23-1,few,CASSRYNEQFF,TGCGCCAGCAGTCGCTACAATGAGCAGTTCTTC
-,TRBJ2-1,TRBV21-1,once,CASSNLSLAGGYNEQFF,TGTGCCAGCAGCAACCTTTCACTAGCGGGAGGCTACAATGAGCAGTTCTTC
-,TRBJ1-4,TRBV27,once,CASSLRGTGEKLFF,TGTGCCAGCAGTTTAAGAGGAACGGGAGAAAAACTGTTTTTT
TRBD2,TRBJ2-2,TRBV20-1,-,CSASGGGGTGELFF,TGCAGTGCTAGTGGCGGGGGTGGCACCGGGGAGCTGTTTTTT
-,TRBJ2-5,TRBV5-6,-,CASSRLGDLYQETQYF,TGTGCCAGCAGCCGCCTGGGAGACTTGTACCAAGAGACCCAGTACTTC
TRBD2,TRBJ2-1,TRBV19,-,CASSIGLAGEYNEQFF,TGTGCCAGTAGTATCGGACTAGCGGGGGAATACAATGAGCAGTTCTTC
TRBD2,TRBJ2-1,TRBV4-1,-,CASSKAGGPYNEQFF,TGCGCCAGCAGCAAAGCGGGAGGGCCGTACAATGAGCAGTTCTTC
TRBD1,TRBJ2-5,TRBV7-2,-,CASSTGQGLMGETQYF,TGTGCCAGCAGCACCGGACAGGGCCTCATGGGGGAGACCCAGTACTTC
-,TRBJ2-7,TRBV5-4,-,CASSGGWPSSYEQYF,TGTGCCAGCAGCGGGGGTTGGCCATCTTCCTACGAGCAGTACTTC
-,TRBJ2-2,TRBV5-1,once,CASSLYGGPNTGELFF,TGCGCCAGCAGCTTGTACGGGGGCCCTAACACCGGGGAGCTGTTTTTT
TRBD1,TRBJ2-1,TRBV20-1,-,CSARFGQGQFF,TGCAGTGCTAGGTTTGGACAGGGGCAGTTCTTC
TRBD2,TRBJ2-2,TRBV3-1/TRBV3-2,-,CASSQDLGGSAGGSGELFF,TGTGCCAGCAGCCAAGATCTGGGGGGTTCAGCGGGAGGCAGCGGGGAGCTGTTTTTT
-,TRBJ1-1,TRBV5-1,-,CASSLRSPNTEAFF,TGCGCCAGCAGCCTTAGAAGCCCGAACACTGAAGCTTTCTTT
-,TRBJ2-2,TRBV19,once,CASIGLGQNTGELFF,TGTGCCAGTATAGGACTTGGGCAAAACACCGGGGAGCTGTTTTTT
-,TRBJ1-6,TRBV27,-,CASSLRADHSPLHF,TGTGCCAGCAGTTTAAGGGCAGATCATTCACCCCTCCACTTT
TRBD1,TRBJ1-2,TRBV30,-,CAWRQGEGYTF,TGTGCCTGGAGACAGGGGGAAGGCTACACCTTC
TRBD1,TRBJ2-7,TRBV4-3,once,CASSQDLGTGGPNDSYEQYF,TGCGCCAGCAGCCAAGATCTAGGGACAGGGGGCCCTAATGACTCCTACGAGCAGTACTTC
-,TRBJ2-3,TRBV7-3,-,CASSEQGGYADTQYF,TGTGCCAGCAGCGAACAAGGGGGATACGCAGATACGCAGTATTTT
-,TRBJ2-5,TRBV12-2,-,CASRLAGSSGGVEETQYF,TGTGCAAGTCGCTTAGCGGGGTCTAGCGGGGGAGTGGAAGAGACCCAGTACTTC
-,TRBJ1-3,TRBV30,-,CAWMGGSLGNTIYF,TGTGCCTGGATGGGGGGCTCATTGGGAAACACCATATATTTT
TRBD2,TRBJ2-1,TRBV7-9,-,CASSGGSSNEQFF,TGTGCCAGCTCTGGCGGGAGTAGCAATGAGCAGTTCTTC
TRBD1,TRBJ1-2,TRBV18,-,CASSPTGTGNGYTF,TGTGCCAGCTCACCAACCGGGACAGGGAATGGCTACACCTTC
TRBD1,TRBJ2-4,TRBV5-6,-,CASSSTRDRESLAKNIQYF,TGTGCCAGCAGCTCTACCCGGGACAGGGAATCCTTAGCCAAAAACATTCAGTACTTC
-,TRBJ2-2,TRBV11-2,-,CASSIKYGELFF,TGTGCCAGCAGCATCAAGTACGGGGAGCTGTTTTTT
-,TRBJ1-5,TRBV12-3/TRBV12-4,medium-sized,CASMRGGNQPQHF,TGTGCCAGCATGAGGGGGGGCAATCAGCCCCAGCATTTT
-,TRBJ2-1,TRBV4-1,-,CASSQESDPRRYHNEQFF,TGCGCCAGCAGCCAAGAATCCGATCCGCGGCGGTATCACAATGAGCAGTTCTTC
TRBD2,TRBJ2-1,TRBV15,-,CATTSGRSSYNEQFF,TGTGCCACCACCAGCGGGAGGTCATCCTACAATGAGCAGTTCTTC
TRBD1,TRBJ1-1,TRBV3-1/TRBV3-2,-,CASSQDRGDRGRGNTEAFF,TGTGCCAGCAGCCAAGATCGAGGGGACAGGGGGCGAGGGAACACTGAAGCTTTCTTT
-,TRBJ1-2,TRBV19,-,CASISPADLSYGYTF,TGTGCCAGTATTTCCCCAGCTGACCTATCCTATGGCTACACCTTC
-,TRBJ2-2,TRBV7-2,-,CASSLLLAGELFF,TGTGCCAGCAGCCTCCTCCTGGCCGGGGAGCTGTTTTTT
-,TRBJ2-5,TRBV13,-,CASSFATGQETQYF,TGTGCCAGCAGCTTTGCCACAGGCCAAGAGACCCAGTACTTC
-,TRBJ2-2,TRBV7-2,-,CASSLGARGRTGELFF,TGTGCCAGCAGCTTAGGGGCCAGGGGAAGGACCGGGGAGCTGTTTTTT
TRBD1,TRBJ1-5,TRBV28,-,CASSSGQGDQPQHF,TGTGCCAGCAGCTCGGGACAGGGCGACCAGCCCCAGCATTTT
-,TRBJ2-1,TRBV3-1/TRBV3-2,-,CASSQVFGGTLYTWQFF,TGTGCCAGCAGCCAAGTATTCGGGGGCACCCTTTACACTTGGCAGTTCTTC
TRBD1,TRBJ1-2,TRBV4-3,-,CASSPGTGTSGYTF,TGCGCCAGCAGCCCCGGGACAGGGACGAGTGGCTACACCTTC
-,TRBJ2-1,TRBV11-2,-,CASSRRAVDNEQFF,TGTGCCAGCAGCCGCCGGGCCGTGGACAATGAGCAGTTCTTC
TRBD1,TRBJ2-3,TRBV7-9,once,CASSFTGQDTDTQYF,TGTGCCAGCAGCTTTACGGGACAGGACACAGATACGCAGTATTTT